The 3 T cell receptor beta chains below were found in one sample sequenced in a study of tissue T cells after allogeneic stem cell transplantation. Time point specified: mouse harvest day 7 after allogeneic transplant. Each mouse received 10^7 T-cell-depleted marrow cells plus 10^6 splenic CD5+ T cells by tail vein. Sequenced by immunoSEQ multiplex PCR; TCRdb stores in-frame clones only, minus some. There are roughly 5,000 clones in the sample; just over 50% occur only once, and 9% lies in the top ten. What was sequenced was gut tissue. The source of these receptors is a female BALB/c mouse given C57BL/6 T cells with graft-versus-host disease after an allogeneic hematopoietic cell transplant.

Worth noting for this clone: Gene and germline names: mouse. The missing CDR3 end, 1 residue past where the read stops, is filled in from the germline J gene. The chain uses TRBV12-2 and TRBJ2-1; 9 positions agree with TRBD2. This CDR3 region has 14 residues. V gave up 1 base and J gave up 6 bases; unmatched junction bases: 3. Germline V gene lookup returns CDR1 SGHLS and CDR2 HYDKME. The CDR3: CASSLNWGVAEQFF. The CDR3 DNA, read in part, is TGTGCCAGCTCTCTAAACTGGGGGGTTGCTGAGCAGTTC.

This clone was seen more than once but under ten times. The gene names given are mouse names. The read ends 1 residue early relative to the CDR3; the germline J gene fills the gap. This chain links TRBV19 with TRBJ2-7; 11 bases align to TRBD2. The trim removed 2 bases at V and 4 bases at J, leaving 2 bases unmatched. CDR1 is FNHDT and CDR2 is SITEND in the germline V gene (reference sequence). This CDR3 is 14 amino acids long. The CDR3 region is CASSIRTGGYEQYF. The CDR3 DNA, read in part, is TGTGCCAGCAGTATTAGGACTGGGGGGTATGAACAGTAC.

Comment on this clone: Gene labels here are mouse ones. Read data end 1 residue before the CDR3 end; the end is taken from the germline J gene. The chain combines TRBV2 with TRBJ1-6; D uncertain. TRBJ1-6 counts as an open reading frame of uncertain function. The CDR3 loop spans 14 amino acids. Trimming left V 2 bases short and J 3 bases short, with 5 bases between. In germline, CDR1 is LGHNA, CDR2 YSYQKL. The CDR3 protein is CASSQRVYNSPLYF. Incomplete CDR3 DNA: TGTGCCAGCAGCCAACGGGTCTATAATTCGCCCCTCTAC.